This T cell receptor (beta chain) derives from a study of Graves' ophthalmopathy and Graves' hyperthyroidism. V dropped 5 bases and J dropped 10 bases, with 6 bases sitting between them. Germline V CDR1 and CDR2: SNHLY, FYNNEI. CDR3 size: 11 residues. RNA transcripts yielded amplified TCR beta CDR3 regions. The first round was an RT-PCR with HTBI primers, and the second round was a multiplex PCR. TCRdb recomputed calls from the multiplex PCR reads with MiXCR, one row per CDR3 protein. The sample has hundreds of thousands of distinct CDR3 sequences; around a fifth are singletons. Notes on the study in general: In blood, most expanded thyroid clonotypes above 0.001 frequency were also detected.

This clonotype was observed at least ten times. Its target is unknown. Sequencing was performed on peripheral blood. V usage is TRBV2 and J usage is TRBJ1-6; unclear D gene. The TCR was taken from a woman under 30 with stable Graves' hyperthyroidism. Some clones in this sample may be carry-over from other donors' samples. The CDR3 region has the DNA TGTGCCAGCAGTATCAGATCACCCCTCCACTTT. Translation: CASSIRSPLHF.